This is a list of T cell receptor beta chains from one sample in a study of shared clonotypes between healthy human individuals. Sequencing used immunoSEQ multiplex PCR; TCRdb keeps in-frame clones, though not all of them. The table records 2 million to 2.5 million clones, 85% to 95% of them present only once. Sequenced: naive CD4+ T cells from PBMCs. Every receptor here comes from a man between 18 and 35 years old in good health. Some clones in this sample may be carry-over from other donors' samples. Both conserved end residues are part of each CDR3. A D gene is named only where the DNA matches it firmly. Clone size, where shown, is once, few, many, or a class for clones that have expanded.

once	NA	TRBV28	TRBJ1-3	CASRADARNTIYF	TGTGCCAGCAGGGCGGACGCTCGAAACACCATATATTTT
NA	TRBD2	TRBV7-9	TRBJ2-7	CASSLGLAGRYEQYF	TGTGCCAGCAGCCTCGGACTAGCGGGAAGGTACGAGCAGTACTTC
NA	NA	TRBV2	TRBJ2-3	CASSDGTSFRTDTQYF	TGTGCCAGCAGTGACGGGACATCTTTCCGCACAGATACGCAGTATTTT
once	TRBD1	TRBV5-4	TRBJ2-2	CASSWDRRAGELFF	TGTGCCAGCAGCTGGGACAGGAGGGCCGGGGAGCTGTTTTTT
NA	TRBD2	TRBV9	TRBJ2-7	CASSVGGEGAYEQYF	TGTGCCAGCAGCGTTGGAGGGGAGGGTGCGTACGAGCAGTACTTC
once	TRBD1	TRBV6-5	TRBJ2-7	CASSYSGTGDYEQYF	TGTGCCAGCAGTTACTCAGGGACAGGCGACTACGAGCAGTACTTC
NA	NA	TRBV5-6	TRBJ2-2	CASSLTGSGTGELFF	TGTGCCAGCAGCCTCACAGGGAGTGGCACCGGGGAGCTGTTTTTT
NA	NA	TRBV10-1	TRBJ2-7	CASSEGLTRLDEQYF	TGCGCCAGCAGTGAGGGACTCACCAGGTTAGACGAGCAGTACTTC
NA	NA	TRBV30	TRBJ2-7	CAWSVGGQRSF	TGTGCCTGGAGTGTGGGGGGACAGCGGTCCTTC
NA	NA	TRBV18	TRBJ2-7	CASSPAGRGPTYEQYF	TGTGCCAGCTCACCAGCGGGCAGGGGCCCGACCTACGAGCAGTACTTC
once	NA	TRBV6-1	TRBJ2-2	CASSRDRNTGELFF	TGTGCCAGCAGTAGAGACAGGAACACCGGGGAGCTGTTTTTT
once	NA	TRBV28	TRBJ2-1	CASSPDHLNEQFF	TGTGCCAGCAGTCCAGACCACCTCAATGAGCAGTTCTTC
once	NA	TRBV5-4	TRBJ2-3	CASPTLADTQYF	TGTGCCAGCCCCACACTAGCAGATACGCAGTATTTT
once	TRBD1	TRBV6-1	TRBJ2-5	CASSQGQGPQETQYF	TGTGCCAGCAGCCAGGGACAGGGGCCACAAGAGACCCAGTACTTC
NA	NA	TRBV7-2	TRBJ2-7	CASSLAGPYYEQYF	TGTGCCAGCAGCTTAGCGGGCCCCTACTACGAGCAGTACTTC
NA	TRBD2	TRBV7-3	TRBJ2-1	CASSFSGRVYNEQFF	TGTGCCAGCAGCTTTAGCGGGAGGGTCTACAATGAGCAGTTCTTC
NA	NA	TRBV19	TRBJ1-1	CASSIARNTEAFF	TGTGCCAGTAGTATTGCCAGGAACACTGAAGCTTTCTTT
NA	NA	TRBV11-2	TRBJ2-3	CASGLTRGSLTQYF	TGTGCCAGCGGACTAACCAGGGGCTCGCTAACGCAGTATTTT
NA	TRBD1	TRBV6-5	TRBJ2-3	CASSSGQGVSHTQYF	TGTGCCAGCAGTTCGGGACAGGGGGTTTCACATACGCAGTATTTT
NA	TRBD2	TRBV7-9	TRBJ2-1	CASSLRGSASGRIDEQFF	TGTGCCAGCAGCTTACGGGGTTCGGCTAGCGGGAGGATCGATGAGCAGTTCTTC
NA	TRBD2	TRBV5-1	TRBJ2-7	CASSFSGTDYEQYF	TGCGCCAGCAGCTTTAGCGGGACTGACTACGAGCAGTACTTC
NA	NA	TRBV7-8	TRBJ2-7	CASSWGTRDEQYF	TGTGCCAGCAGCTGGGGGACGAGGGACGAGCAGTACTTC
NA	TRBD1	TRBV7-2	TRBJ2-5	CATHDRVRETQYF	TGTGCCACCCACGACAGGGTGCGAGAGACCCAGTACTTC
NA	NA	TRBV6-1	TRBJ2-1	CASSPRMSSYNEQFF	TGTGCCAGCAGCCCCAGGATGAGCTCCTACAATGAGCAGTTCTTC
few	TRBD1	TRBV9	TRBJ1-2	CASSGQGLNYGYTF	TGTGCCAGCAGTGGACAGGGCCTTAACTATGGCTACACCTTC
NA	NA	TRBV6-5	TRBJ2-7	CASSYTNSYEQYF	TGTGCCAGCAGTTACACGAACTCCTACGAGCAGTACTTC
NA	NA	TRBV7-2	TRBJ2-5	CASSSRTEQETQYF	TGTGCCAGCAGCTCCCGGACAGAACAGGAGACCCAGTACTTC
NA	NA	TRBV5-6	TRBJ2-2	CASSLAGGGTGELFF	TGTGCCAGCAGCTTGGCCGGGGGCGGCACCGGGGAGCTGTTTTTT
NA	NA	TRBV6-6	TRBJ2-5	CASSYSVGSGETQYF	TGTGCCAGCAGTTATTCCGTTGGTTCGGGCGAGACCCAGTACTTC
few	TRBD1	TRBV14	TRBJ1-1	CASSLWTGEANTEAFF	TGTGCCAGCAGCTTATGGACAGGGGAGGCGAACACTGAAGCTTTCTTT
NA	TRBD2	TRBV7-3	TRBJ2-7	CASSLDASGSYEQYF	TGTGCCAGCAGCTTAGACGCTAGCGGAAGCTACGAGCAGTACTTC
NA	TRBD1	TRBV7-9	TRBJ1-4	CASSLDTTGGGKLFF	TGTGCCAGCAGCCTTGACACGACAGGGGGCGGGAAACTGTTTTTT
NA	NA	TRBV28	TRBJ2-5	CASNLGGRGQETQYF	TGTGCCAGCAACCTCGGCGGCAGAGGTCAAGAGACCCAGTACTTC
NA	NA	TRBV28	TRBJ2-7	CASSSAAGDRVGQYF	TGTGCCAGCAGCTCCGCGGCAGGGGACCGGGTGGGGCAGTACTTC
few	TRBD2	TRBV14	TRBJ2-7	CASSPWGGAGGPDEQYF	TGTGCCAGCAGCCCTTGGGGCGGAGCGGGAGGGCCTGACGAGCAGTACTTC
NA	NA	TRBV7-2	TRBJ1-2	CASRDPGGYGYTF	TGTGCCAGCAGAGACCCCGGGGGCTATGGCTACACCTTC
NA	NA	TRBV29-1	TRBJ1-5	CSVGTVNQPQHF	TGCAGCGTTGGGACAGTTAATCAGCCCCAGCATTTT
NA	TRBD2	TRBV7-2	TRBJ2-7	CASSFASGTGGEQYF	TGTGCCAGCAGCTTTGCTAGCGGGACGGGAGGGGAGCAGTACTTC
NA	NA	TRBV28	TRBJ1-3	CASSAGRRRAGNTIYF	TGTGCCAGCAGTGCGGGACGGCGAAGGGCTGGAAACACCATATATTTT
NA	NA	TRBV19	TRBJ1-6	CASRQAGTENSPLHF	TGTGCCAGTAGGCAGGCCGGGACTGAAAATTCACCCCTCCACTTT
NA	TRBD2	TRBV29-1	TRBJ2-1	CSVEDGGGRALEFF	TGCAGCGTTGAAGATGGAGGCGGGAGGGCCTTGGAGTTCTTC
NA	NA	TRBV7-2	TRBJ2-3	CASSLHRTDTQYF	TGTGCCAGCAGCTTGCACAGAACAGATACGCAGTATTTT
NA	TRBD1	TRBV5-6	TRBJ1-6	CASSLVSGRGYSPLHF	TGTGCCAGCAGCTTGGTTTCCGGCAGGGGGTACTCACCCCTCCACTTT
NA	TRBD2	TRBV28	TRBJ2-5	CASTPGLAGVGTQYF	TGTGCCAGCACCCCGGGACTAGCGGGAGTCGGGACCCAGTACTTC
NA	NA	TRBV7-8	TRBJ1-5	CASSFFPGAGQPQHF	TGTGCCAGCAGCTTCTTTCCCGGGGCTGGCCAGCCCCAGCATTTT
NA	NA	TRBV2	TRBJ2-5	CASSEVGPTQYF	TGTGCCAGCAGTGAAGTGGGCCCTACCCAGTACTTC
NA	TRBD1	TRBV5-1	TRBJ1-1	CASSSTGGNTEAFF	TGCGCCAGCAGCTCCACAGGGGGCAACACTGAAGCTTTCTTT
NA	NA	TRBV7-3	TRBJ1-2	CASSLDGIQRNGYTF	TGTGCCAGCAGCTTAGATGGGATCCAGCGAAATGGCTACACCTTC
few	NA	TRBV29-1	TRBJ1-1	CSVQGRLMNTEAFF	TGCAGCGTCCAGGGACGTCTCATGAACACTGAAGCTTTCTTT
NA	TRBD2	TRBV7-3	TRBJ2-2	CASSLLAGGPHGELFF	TGTGCCAGCAGCTTATTGGCGGGAGGGCCTCACGGGGAGCTGTTTTTT
NA	NA	TRBV18	TRBJ1-1	CASSQIWTPNGVNTEAFF	TGTGCCAGCTCACAAATTTGGACACCTAACGGCGTGAACACTGAAGCTTTCTTT
once	NA	TRBV5-6	TRBJ1-1	CASSSIQGILNTEAFF	TGTGCCAGCAGCTCCATACAGGGAATTCTGAACACTGAAGCTTTCTTT